This paragraph reports one T cell receptor beta chain. Its antigen is undetermined. 13 Jbeta primers and 60 Vbeta primers were used for the PCR. Clones were read by immunoSEQ multiplex PCR, and TCRdb kept only the in-frame ones, dropping some. The sample consists of approximately 170,000 clones, about 70% of them appearing once. This CDR3 contains 14 residues. Germline loops: CDR1 GTSNPN, CDR2 SVGIG (reference sequence). V shed 4 bases, J shed 4 bases, and the junction held 8 bases outside the gene matches. The data belong to a study of cytomegalovirus exposure and HLA in healthy donors. Overall study results and limits: Generally TCR sequences proved uncommon, though certain public TCRs appeared in numerous donors.

This receptor was obtained from a woman aged 18-30 years in good health and CMV-seropositive. Sequenced input: PBMCs. The chain links TRBV30 to TRBJ2-3; TRBD2 matches 7 bases. Here the CDR3 DNA reads TGTGCCTGGACCGCGGGGGTAAGGTCAGATACGCAGTATTTT. Translating it yields CAWTAGVRSDTQYF. Filled out from reference TRBV30 and TRBJ2-3, the complete variable domain reads SQTIHQWPATLVQPVGSPLSLECTVEGTSNPNLYWYRQAAGRGLQLLFYSVGIGQISSEVPQNLSASRPQDRQFILSSKKLLLSDSGFYLCAWTAGVRSDTQYFGPGTRLTVL.